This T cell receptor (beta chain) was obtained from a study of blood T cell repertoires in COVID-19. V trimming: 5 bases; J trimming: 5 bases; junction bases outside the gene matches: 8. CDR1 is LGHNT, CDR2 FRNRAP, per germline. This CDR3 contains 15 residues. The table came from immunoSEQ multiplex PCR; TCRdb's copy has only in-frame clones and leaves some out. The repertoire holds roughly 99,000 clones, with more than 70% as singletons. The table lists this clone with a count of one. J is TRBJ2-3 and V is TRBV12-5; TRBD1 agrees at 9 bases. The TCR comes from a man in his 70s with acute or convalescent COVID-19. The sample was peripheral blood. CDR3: CASGTGTGRLDTQYF. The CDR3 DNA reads TGTGCTAGTGGTACGGGGACAGGGAGGTTAGATACGCAGTATTTT.